This T cell receptor beta chain was captured in a study of blood T cell repertoires in COVID-19. Germline CDR1 and CDR2: SGDLS and YYNGEE. Trimming removed 4 bases at V and 12 bases at J, with 17 bases between. The CDR3 loop spans 14 amino acids. TCRdb keeps only in-frame clones here, not all; method: immunoSEQ multiplex PCR. Of about 33,000 clones listed, 70% to 90% were seen once; the top ten hold 5% to 7.5%. The sequence was collected from a man in his 60s with active COVID-19. Sequencing was done on a sample of peripheral blood. The J gene is TRBJ2-6, the V gene TRBV9, with D perhaps matching TRBD1 (5 bases). The CDR3 region is CASSPGPDNSVLTF. In nucleotides, the CDR3 is TGTGCCAGCAGCCCTGGACCGGACAATAGCGTCCTGACTTTC.